This T cell receptor beta chain was documented in a study of immune characteristics of hereditary and idiopathic chronic pancreatitis. This table comes from immunoSEQ multiplex PCR, and its TCRdb copy is limited to in-frame clones, with some not included. The sample holds about 14,000 clones; roughly 80% are singletons and the top ten take approximately 14%. For this clone: Antigen specificity is unknown.

Germline V CDR1 and CDR2: ENHRY, SYGVKD. V lost 4 bases and J 5 bases, leaving 17 bases between the germline ends. This CDR3 contains 15 residues. Total pancreatectomy with islet autotransplantation was the source of the chronic pancreatitis pancreas tissue. No included patient had a known diabetes history. Whole-study findings and limits: Higher disease severity scores went with more productive TCR rearrangements.

Material for sequencing was pancreas tissue with hereditary chronic pancreatitis. The rearrangement joins TRBV10-3 to TRBJ1-2, with a weak D call TRBD1 (5 bases). The clonotype was recovered from a human donor with chronic pancreatitis. CDR3 amino acids: CAISAGTWGEYGYTF. Here the CDR3 DNA reads TGTGCCATCAGTGCCGGGACCTGGGGGGAGTATGGCTACACCTTC.